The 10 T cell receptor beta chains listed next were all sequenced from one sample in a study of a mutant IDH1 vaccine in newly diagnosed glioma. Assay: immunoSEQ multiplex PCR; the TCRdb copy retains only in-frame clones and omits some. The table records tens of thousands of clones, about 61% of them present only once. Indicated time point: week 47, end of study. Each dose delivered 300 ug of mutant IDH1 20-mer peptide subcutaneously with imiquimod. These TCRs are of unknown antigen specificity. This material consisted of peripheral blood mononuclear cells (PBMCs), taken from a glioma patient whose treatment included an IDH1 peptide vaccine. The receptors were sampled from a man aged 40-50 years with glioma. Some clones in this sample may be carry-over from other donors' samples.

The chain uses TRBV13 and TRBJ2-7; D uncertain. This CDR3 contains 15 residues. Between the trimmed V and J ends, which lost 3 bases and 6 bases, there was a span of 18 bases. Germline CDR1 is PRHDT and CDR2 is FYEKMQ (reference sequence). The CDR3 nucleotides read TGTGCCAGCAGCTTCAGCACCCCCTTGGGTTCCGAGCAGTACTTC. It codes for CASSFSTPLGSEQYF.

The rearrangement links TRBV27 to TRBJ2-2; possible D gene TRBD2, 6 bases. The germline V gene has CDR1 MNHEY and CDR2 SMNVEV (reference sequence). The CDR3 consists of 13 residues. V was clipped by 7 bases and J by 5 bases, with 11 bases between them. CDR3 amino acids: CASTPRGTGELFF. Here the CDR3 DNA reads TGTGCCAGCACTCCTCGGGGGACCGGGGAGCTGTTTTTT.

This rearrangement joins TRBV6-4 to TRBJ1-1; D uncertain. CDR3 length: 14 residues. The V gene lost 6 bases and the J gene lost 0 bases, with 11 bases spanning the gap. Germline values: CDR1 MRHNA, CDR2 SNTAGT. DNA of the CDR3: TGTGCCAGCAGCCCCTCGGGGTTGAACACTGAAGCTTTCTTT. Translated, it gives CASSPSGLNTEAFF.

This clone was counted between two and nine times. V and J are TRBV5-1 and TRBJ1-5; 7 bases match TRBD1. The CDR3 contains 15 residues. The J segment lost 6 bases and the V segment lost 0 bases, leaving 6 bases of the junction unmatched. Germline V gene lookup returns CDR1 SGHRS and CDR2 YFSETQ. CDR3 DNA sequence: TGCGCCAGCAGCTTGGGGGACAGCCCTGGTCAGCCCCAGCATTTT. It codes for CASSLGDSPGQPQHF.

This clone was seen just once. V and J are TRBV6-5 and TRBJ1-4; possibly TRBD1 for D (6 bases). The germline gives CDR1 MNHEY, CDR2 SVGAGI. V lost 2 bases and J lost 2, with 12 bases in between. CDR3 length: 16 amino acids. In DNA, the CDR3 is TGTGCCAGCAGTTACGCTAGGGGGGGGACTAATGAAAAACTGTTTTTT. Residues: CASSYARGGTNEKLFF.

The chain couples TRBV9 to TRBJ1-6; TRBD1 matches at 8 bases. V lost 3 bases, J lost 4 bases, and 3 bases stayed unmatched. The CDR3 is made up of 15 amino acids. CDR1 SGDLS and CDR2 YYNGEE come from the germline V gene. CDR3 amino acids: CASSGRQGYNSPLHF. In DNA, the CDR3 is TGTGCCAGCAGCGGACGACAGGGGTATAATTCACCCCTCCACTTT.

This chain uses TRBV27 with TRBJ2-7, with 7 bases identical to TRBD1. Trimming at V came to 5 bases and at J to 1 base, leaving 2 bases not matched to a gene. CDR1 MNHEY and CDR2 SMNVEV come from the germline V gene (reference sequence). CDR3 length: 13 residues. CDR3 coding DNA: TGTGCCAGCAGTGAGACAGGGTCCTACGAGCAGTACTTC. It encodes CASSETGSYEQYF.

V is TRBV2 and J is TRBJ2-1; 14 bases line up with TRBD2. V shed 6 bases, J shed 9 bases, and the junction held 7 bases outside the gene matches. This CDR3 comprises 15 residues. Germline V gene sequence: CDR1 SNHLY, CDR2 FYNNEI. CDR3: CASRRLAGGPSEQFF. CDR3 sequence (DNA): TGTGCCAGCAGACGACTAGCGGGGGGGCCCAGTGAGCAGTTCTTC.

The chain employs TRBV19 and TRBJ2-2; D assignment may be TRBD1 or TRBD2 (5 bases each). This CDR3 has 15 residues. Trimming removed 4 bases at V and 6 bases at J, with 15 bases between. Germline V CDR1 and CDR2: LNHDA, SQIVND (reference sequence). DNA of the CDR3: TGTGCCAGTAGTACCAATCTACTGGGGGCCGGGGAGCTGTTTTTT. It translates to CASSTNLLGAGELFF.

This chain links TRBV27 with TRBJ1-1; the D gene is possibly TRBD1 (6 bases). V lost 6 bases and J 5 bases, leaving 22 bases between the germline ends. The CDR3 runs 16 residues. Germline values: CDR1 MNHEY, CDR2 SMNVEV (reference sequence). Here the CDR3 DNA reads TGTGCCAGCAGATCCCTAACGGGGGGCTGGGGAACTGAAGCTTTCTTT. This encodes CASRSLTGGWGTEAFF.